Listed below are T cell receptor beta chains from one sample, sequenced in a study of CD8 T cells in ankylosing spondylitis. One entry per CDR3 protein, called by TCRdb with MiXCR from the 5' RACE reads. The repertoire consists of some 200,000 distinct CDR3 sequences, with roughly 20% occurring once and the leading ten covering around 4.7%. Sequencing was performed on blood, either unsorted or a sorted T cell fraction (not recorded which). Source of these receptors: a male donor between 5 and 29 years old with ankylosing spondylitis or in good health (not recorded which). The CDR3 runs from the conserved cysteine through the conserved F or W.

>11|TRBJ1-2|TRBV10-3
CAIRQSYGYTF
>14|TRBJ2-5|TRBV4-1
CASSREGFQETQYF
>13|TRBJ2-3|TRBV7-6
CASSLARSDTQYF
>14|TRBJ2-7|TRBV29-1
CSALTIRSPHEQYF
>14|TRBJ2-7|TRBV7-9
CASSLSETVYEQYF
>16|TRBJ2-2|TRBV11-1
CASSWGVAGYTGELFF
>13|TRBJ1-3|TRBV20-1
CSARYGPGNTIYF
>17|TRBJ2-3|TRBV27
CASSPFRRGSSTDTQYF
>14|TRBJ2-1|TRBV29-1
CSVPIQGRNNEQFF
>13|TRBJ2-7|TRBV20-1
CSARQLGPYEQYF
>12|TRBJ2-2|TRBV29-1
CSVLGHTGELFF
>14|TRBJ1-6|TRBV3-1
CASSLRDSNSPLHF
>13|TRBJ1-4|TRBV25-1
CASRFSINEKLFF
>19|TRBJ2-2|TRBV18
CASSPLTQTQLTNTGELFF
>11|TRBJ2-3|TRBV20-1
CSVTGKDTQYF
>13|TRBJ2-7|TRBV29-1
CSVVGTSGTHQYF
>15|TRBJ1-3|TRBV7-6
CASSLGVAGGNTIYF
>12|TRBJ1-5|TRBV5-1
CASSQTGQPQHF
>17|TRBJ2-2|TRBV12-3/TRBV12-4
CASSFPTQEINTGELFF
>10|TRBJ2-2|TRBV29-1
CSVWAGELFF
>14|TRBJ2-7|TRBV18
CASSPPGTAYEQYF
>16|TRBJ1-1|TRBV15
CATSRAGRRGATEAFF
>13|TRBJ2-1|TRBV10-3
CAILAGMTNEQFF
>16|TRBJ2-1|TRBV15
CATSRDSRTGRNEQFF
>12|TRBJ2-1|TRBV6-1
CASSEYNGSGFF
>17|TRBJ2-3|TRBV7-2
CASSLVGLAGVLDTQYF
>19|TRBJ1-4|TRBV27
CASSTTGQGTVFGNEKLFF
>13|TRBJ2-4|TRBV5-5
CASSFLTKNIQYF
>15|TRBJ1-6|TRBV27
CASRTGRDRSSPLHF
>13|TRBJ2-5|TRBV29-1
CSVEDRLSETQYF
>12|TRBJ2-1|TRBV12-3/TRBV12-4
CALRGHANEQFF
>14|TRBJ1-1|TRBV6-1
CASKLAAGDTEAFF
>15|TRBJ2-2|TRBV7-9
CASSIRVEPTGELFF
>12|TRBJ2-5|TRBV28
CASSQGQETQYF
>12|TRBJ2-5|TRBV2
CASMGQEETQYF
>14|TRBJ1-5|TRBV7-7
CASPFKRGSQPQHF
>13|TRBJ1-1|TRBV20-1
CSARVAGPTEAFF
>15|TRBJ2-1|TRBV27
CASSKWGTGGSEQFF
>17|TRBJ2-4|TRBV27
CASSQPSGRAYQNIQYF
>15|TRBJ2-6|TRBV6-1
CASSDEDSGANVLTF
>14|TRBJ2-1|TRBV4-1
CASSQDFGLRGWFF
>15|TRBJ2-1|TRBV12-3/TRBV12-4
CASSLRNPEHNEQFF
>12|TRBJ2-1|TRBV6-2/TRBV6-3
CASSRGGREQFF
>11|TRBJ2-2|TRBV6-6
CAIRNNGELFF
>13|TRBJ2-7|TRBV7-9
CASSPGQHYEQYF
>14|TRBJ2-3|TRBV5-6
CASSFFGSTDTQYF
>15|TRBJ1-5|TRBV7-6
CASSPGQGTAEPQHF
>15|TRBJ1-1|TRBV7-2
CASSFGGAGGTEAFF
>14|TRBJ2-7|TRBV28
CASTIGGEVYEQYF
>15|TRBJ2-5|TRBV20-1
CSARKTRQAQETQYF
>14|TRBJ1-1|TRBV19
CASSIRGPQVEAFF
>16|TRBJ2-7|TRBV19
CASSLRGDRSLYEQYF
>15|TRBJ2-7|TRBV12-3/TRBV12-4
CASSPDRGRVYEQYF
>13|TRBJ2-7|TRBV5-1
CASSDRQGYEQYF
>13|TRBJ1-4|TRBV20-1
CSARYRGGEKLFF
>13|TRBJ2-1|TRBV29-1
CSVEGPGGNEQFF
>17|TRBJ2-3|TRBV6-2/TRBV6-3
CASGGTGTPILRRTQYF
>16|TRBJ1-2|TRBV15
CATSRDRGVSNYGYTF